The 30 T cell receptor beta chains in this list originate from one sample, sequenced in a study of regulatory T cells in long-lasting Graves disease. Time point here: newly diagnosed GD, antithyroid drugs for less than 3 months. The TCR library was made from RNA extracted from PBMCs. With iRepertoire HTBI primers and Arm-PCR of CDR3 regions, TCR beta libraries were built. TCRdb redid the calling of the multiplex PCR reads with MiXCR, one entry per CDR3 protein. The profile covers under 250,000 distinct CDR3 sequences, with about 19% appearing a single time and over 11% taken by the ten largest. The material was peripheral blood mononuclear cells (PBMCs), obtained at new diagnosis, from a patient treated with antithyroid drugs. The source is a female donor with Graves disease.

This clonotype was seen repeatedly, ten times or more. This chain uses TRBV7-3 with TRBJ2-2; 11 bases are a match to TRBD2. Germline assignment: CDR1 SGHTA and CDR2 FQGTGA. Germline trimming cut 2 bases from V and 4 bases from J; bases unmatched to any gene: 3. This CDR3 region has 16 residues. The CDR3 nucleotides read TGTGCCAGCAGCTTACTAGCGGGAGGCGGCACCGGGGAGCTGTTTTTT. Protein sequence: CASSLLAGGGTGELFF. Combining the CDR3 with reference TRBV7-3 and TRBJ2-2 gives the whole variable domain GAGVSQTPSNKVTEKGKYVELRCDPISGHTALYWYRQSLGQGPEFLIYFQGTGAADDSGLPNDRFFAVRPEGSVSTLKIQRTERGDSAVYLCASSLLAGGGTGELFFGEGSRLTVL.

This clonotype was recorded at least ten times. The rearrangement uses TRBV6-2 or TRBV6-3 and TRBJ1-5; no reliable D call. Deletions cut 0 bases from V and 6 bases from J, with 9 bases between. The CDR3 spans 14 residues. Germline CDR1 and CDR2: MNHEY and SVGEGT. The CDR3 DNA is TGTGCCAGCAGTTACTCGGTAGGGTTTCAGCCCCAGCATTTT. It encodes CASSYSVGFQPQHF.

This clonotype was recorded many times. The rearrangement links TRBV5-5 to TRBJ2-7; 9 bases are a match to TRBD2. This CDR3 is built from 15 residues. The trim removed 2 bases at V and 1 base at J, leaving 4 bases unmatched. CDR1 is SGHKS, CDR2 YYEKEE, per germline (reference sequence). The CDR3 region is CASSLFAGGSYEQYF. DNA for the CDR3: TGTGCCAGCAGCTTATTTGCGGGGGGGTCCTACGAGCAGTACTTC. Supplemented by reference TRBV5-5 and TRBJ2-7, the full variable domain reads DAGVTQSPTHLIKTRGQQVTLRCSPISGHKSVSWYQQVLGQGPQFIFQYYEKEERGRGNFPDRFSARQFPNYSSELNVNALLLGDSALYLCASSLFAGGSYEQYFGPGTRLTVT.

This clonotype was counted ten times or more. This sequence joins TRBV3-1 and TRBJ2-7, with D tentatively TRBD2 (5 bases). Germline V CDR1 and CDR2: LGHDT, YNNKEL (reference sequence). This CDR3 comprises 14 residues. V lost 0 bases and J 1 base, leaving 7 bases between the germline ends. CDR3 sequence: CASSQDPGSYEQYF. The CDR3 nucleotides read TGTGCCAGCAGCCAAGATCCGGGGTCCTACGAGCAGTACTTC.

The chain uses TRBV9 and TRBJ2-5; 7 bases line up with TRBD1. CDR1 is SGDLS and CDR2 is YYNGEE in the germline V gene. V was clipped by 0 bases and J by 5 bases; unmatched bases: 7. This CDR3 comprises 15 residues. The CDR3 coding sequence is TGTGCCAGCAGCGTAGGCGGACAGGTCCGGGAGACCCAGTACTTC. Translation: CASSVGGQVRETQYF.

This clonotype was counted at least ten times. The gene calls are TRBV15 and TRBJ2-5; a weak D match, TRBD1 (6 bases). Between the trimmed V and J ends, which lost 0 bases and 5 bases, there was a span of 16 bases. The length of the CDR3 is 16 residues. CDR1 and CDR2 from the germline V gene are LNHNV and YYDKDF (reference sequence). The CDR3 loop reads CATSRDPTGPVETQYF. The CDR3 region has the DNA TGTGCCACCAGCAGAGATCCGACAGGCCCAGTCGAGACCCAGTACTTC.

This clonotype has only a few counts. The J gene is TRBJ2-2, the V gene TRBV7-3; 11 bases are shared with TRBD1. This CDR3 comprises 18 residues. CDR1 is SGHTA and CDR2 is FQGTGA in the germline V gene. The junction had 12 bases not matched to a gene; V was cut back by 4 bases and J by 5 bases. The CDR3 DNA sequence: TGTGCCAGCAGCTCCAACCCAGGGACAGGGGGGATAACCGGGGAGCTGTTTTTT. Translation: CASSSNPGTGGITGELFF.

This chain uses TRBV28 with TRBJ2-1, with TRBD2 matching over 8 bases. Germline CDR1 MDHEN, CDR2 SYDVKM. The CDR3 runs to 13 residues. The V and J ends lost 4 bases and 9 bases, in that order; junction bases with no gene match: 5. Written as DNA, the CDR3 is TGTGCCAGCAGTTCTAGCGGGTTAGGTGAGCAGTTCTTC. Translation gives CASSSSGLGEQFF.

In its sample, this clonotype was seen many times. The chain uses TRBV20-1 and TRBJ1-2, with D possibly being TRBD1 (5 bases). Deletions cut 4 bases from V and 1 base from J, with 19 bases between. Per the germline V gene, CDR1 is DFQATT and CDR2 is SNEGSKA (reference sequence). The CDR3 has 16 amino acids. The CDR3 DNA sequence: TGCAGTGCTACCCCCCCGACAGCAAGGGATAACTATGGCTACACCTTC. Protein sequence: CSATPPTARDNYGYTF.

Remarks on this clonotype: A read error may be the cause here, since a much bigger clone is one base away. The chain employs TRBV12-3 or TRBV12-4 and TRBJ1-4; TRBD1 agrees at 10 bases. This CDR3 is built from 18 residues. V dropped 3 bases and J dropped 7; count of bases not matched to a gene: 14. The chain's CDR3 is CASSFGGTGVARGEKLFF. CDR3 sequence (DNA): TGTGCCAGCAGTTTCGGCGGGACAGGGGTCGCCCGAGGTGAAAAACTGTTTTTT.

This clonotype has a handful of counts. The chain links TRBV27 to TRBJ2-1, with 15 positions matching TRBD2. The CDR3 spans 17 residues. Germline V gene data show CDR1 as MNHEY and CDR2 as SMNVEV (reference sequence). V was pared by 5 bases and J by 10 bases, with 12 bases of the junction left unmatched. For the CDR3, the DNA is TGTGCCAGCAGTCCCCGGACTAGCGGGAGGGGGGTAGGAGAGCAGTTCTTC. Translation gives CASSPRTSGRGVGEQFF.

This clonotype has a count of ten or more. The rearrangement uses TRBV4-3 and TRBJ2-5, with D possibly matching TRBD1 (6 bases). The CDR3 length is 15 residues. V was clipped by 2 bases and J by 3 bases, with 13 bases between them. Germline CDR1 LGHNA, CDR2 YSLEER. The CDR3 nucleotides read TGCGCCAGCAGCCAATTGGGGACAAAGAAAGAGACCCAGTACTTC. Protein: CASSQLGTKKETQYF.

As regards this clonotype: An end of the junction does not agree with germline; a read error may underlie this. The chain links TRBV5-6 to TRBJ1-2; perhaps TRBD1 as D (5 bases). The CDR3 consists of 15 residues. Germline assignment: CDR1 SGHDT and CDR2 YYEEEE. The CDR3 DNA sequence: TGTGCCAGCAGCTCCCGACGAGACGGACACTATGGCTACATCTTC. Translated, it gives CASSSRRDGHYGYIF.

This clonotype was picked up many times. The CDR3 reads CASSQDFGTYEQYF. The CDR3 DNA reads as TGTGCCAGCAGCCAAGATTTTGGGACCTACGAGCAGTACTTC. V usage is TRBV14 and J usage is TRBJ2-7; D gene unclear. The CDR3 is 14 residues long. Per germline, CDR1 SGHDN and CDR2 FVKESK. Trimming cost V 0 bases and J 2 bases, with 8 bases left between them.

Of note for this clonotype: A read error may explain this, as a much larger clone is one base away. The chain uses TRBV7-3 and TRBJ1-2; a possible D gene is TRBD1 (6 bases). The germline V gene encodes CDR1 SGHTA and CDR2 FQGTGA. The CDR3 extends over 15 amino acids. The CDR3: CAGSLAAGEGYGYTF. The CDR3 coding sequence is TGTGCCGGCAGCTTGGCGGCAGGGGAGGGCTATGGCTACACCTTC.

The chain recombines TRBV9 with TRBJ2-1; possible D gene TRBD2, 5 bases. V was pared by 0 bases and J by 4 bases, with 20 bases between. This CDR3 region has 18 residues. CDR1 and CDR2 (germline): SGDLS, YYNGEE. The CDR3 loop reads CASSVGNSGLKGYNEQFF. The CDR3 bases are TGTGCCAGCAGCGTAGGGAACTCCGGACTGAAGGGTTACAATGAGCAGTTCTTC.

This clonotype was seen at least ten times. V and J are TRBV20-1 and TRBJ2-5, with 7 bases matching TRBD1. CDR1 DFQATT and CDR2 SNEGSKA come from the germline V gene (reference sequence). Losses at the gene ends were 3 bases for V and 0 bases for J; bases not matched to a gene: 7. The CDR3 extends over 15 amino acids. CDR3 sequence: CSARLLTGYQETQYF. CDR3 nucleotides: TGCAGTGCTAGGCTGTTGACAGGGTACCAAGAGACCCAGTACTTC.

There are many counts of this clonotype. The chain links TRBV20-1 to TRBJ2-1; D is unresolved. Looked up from germline, CDR1 is DFQATT and CDR2 is SNEGSKA (reference sequence). Deletions cut 5 bases from V and 2 bases from J, with 16 bases between. The CDR3 runs to 15 residues. As DNA, the CDR3 is TGCAGTGCTCCTGCCGCAGGATCCCCCTACAATGAGCAGTTCTTC. Translated, it gives CSAPAAGSPYNEQFF.

In its sample, this clonotype was seen many times. The chain carries TRBV7-3 and TRBJ2-5, with 13 bases lining up with TRBD2. Germline V gene sequence: CDR1 SGHTA, CDR2 FQGTGA. CDR3 length: 15 residues. V lost 8 bases, J lost 2 bases, and 5 bases stayed unmatched. CDR3 coding DNA: TGTGCCAGCCGCCAGGGACTAGCGGGACAAGAGACCCAGTACTTC. It encodes CASRQGLAGQETQYF.

This clonotype appeared many times. This chain connects TRBV11-2 to TRBJ2-7, with D perhaps matching TRBD2 (6 bases). V dropped 1 base and J dropped 3 bases, with 10 bases sitting between them. This CDR3 is 14 amino acids long. Per germline, CDR1 SGHAT and CDR2 FQNNGV. CDR3 sequence reads: CASSLVRGGYEQYF. The CDR3 DNA is TGTGCCAGCAGCTTAGTACGGGGAGGCTACGAGCAGTACTTC.

This clonotype was seen a few times. This chain joins TRBV4-1 and TRBJ1-3; 11 positions match TRBD1. There are 18 residues in the CDR3. Germline-derived CDR1 and CDR2 are MGHRA and YSYEKL. With 1 base clipped from V and 4 bases from J, the junction kept 9 bases outside the gene matches. The CDR3 region has the DNA TGCGCCAGCAGCCAAGGACCCGGGACAGGGGGTTTAGGAAACACCATATATTTT. Translating gives CASSQGPGTGGLGNTIYF.

The rearrangement links TRBV28 to TRBJ1-2, with TRBD1 as a possible D gene (6 bases). Germline-derived CDR1 and CDR2 are MDHEN and SYDVKM. CDR3 length: 14 amino acids. The ends were cut back, 8 bases at V and 8 bases at J, with 21 bases in the middle. The CDR3 DNA reads TGTGCCAGCGTCAACCCCAGGAGAGGGGGGGGCTACACCTTC. Amino acids: CASVNPRRGGGYTF.

The V call is TRBV2, the J call TRBJ2-7; 7 bases agree with TRBD2. The CDR3 has 18 amino acids. With V trimmed by 4 bases and J by 3 bases, 18 bases remained unmatched. The germline gives CDR1 SNHLY, CDR2 FYNNEI. CDR3: CASSGTDHDRDYNYEQYF. CDR3 coding DNA: TGTGCCAGCAGTGGAACGGACCACGACCGGGACTATAACTACGAGCAGTACTTC.

This clonotype was counted at least ten times. The rearrangement links TRBV7-9 to TRBJ1-6, with D perhaps matching TRBD1 (6 bases). This CDR3 is built from 15 residues. Trimming cost V 1 base and J 10 bases, with 14 bases left between them. Per the germline V gene, CDR1 is SEHNR and CDR2 is FQNEAQ (reference sequence). CDR3 in amino acids: CASSLVTGRESPLHF. CDR3 bases: TGTGCCAGCAGCTTAGTTACAGGGAGGGAGTCACCCCTCCACTTT.

There are many counts of this clonotype. The V call is TRBV29-1, the J call TRBJ1-1; D ambiguous. CDR3 size: 11 residues. V was clipped by 6 bases and J by 3 bases, with 8 bases between them. The germline gives CDR1 SQVTM, CDR2 ANQGSEA. The CDR3 protein is CSVCEDTEAFF. The CDR3 nucleotides are TGCAGCGTATGTGAGGACACTGAAGCTTTCTTT.

This clonotype was recorded many times. V is TRBV4-1 and J is TRBJ2-3, with TRBD2 matching 8 bases. Germline V gene sequence: CDR1 MGHRA, CDR2 YSYEKL. The CDR3 has 17 residues. With 2 bases clipped from V and 2 bases from J, the junction kept 9 bases outside the gene matches. For the CDR3, the DNA is TGCGCCAGCAGCCAAAACGGCGGGGGGCCCTCCACAGATACGCAGTATTTT. Translated: CASSQNGGGPSTDTQYF.

This clonotype was recorded at least ten times. The germline gene is not matched at one end of the junction; a read error may be the cause. The chain uses TRBV14 and TRBJ2-2; 7 positions match TRBD2. Per the germline V gene, CDR1 is SGHDN and CDR2 is FVKESK. This CDR3 spans 16 amino acids. CDR3 DNA: TGTGCCAGCAACCAAGGAGGGAGGGGAAACACCGGGGAGCTGTTTTTT. It translates to CASNQGGRGNTGELFF.

V is TRBV7-2 and J is TRBJ2-6, with 7 bases fitting TRBD1. Trimming removed 6 bases from V and 0 bases from J; junction bases left unmatched: 5. Germline loops: CDR1 SGHTA, CDR2 FQGNSA. This CDR3 is 16 amino acids long. The CDR3 reads CASSSDRTSGANVLTF. The CDR3 DNA reads as TGTGCCAGCAGTTCGGACAGGACCTCTGGGGCCAACGTCCTGACTTTC.

The rearrangement links TRBV5-4 to TRBJ2-7; TRBD1 agrees at 10 bases. The V gene end was trimmed by 4 bases and the J gene end by 6 bases; junction bases not matched to a gene: 7. This CDR3 comprises 14 residues. Germline CDR1 reads SGHNT; CDR2 reads YYREEE (reference sequence). The CDR3 sequence is CASSPGQGLVEQYF. CDR3 DNA: TGTGCCAGCAGCCCGGGACAGGGGTTAGTCGAGCAGTACTTC.

In this sample, this clonotype turned up many times. CDR3 bases: TGTGCCAGCAGCTTTCAGGGCTCCAGCTACGAGCAGTACTTC. Its translation is CASSFQGSSYEQYF. The rearrangement uses TRBV7-6 and TRBJ2-7, with a possible D match to TRBD1 (5 bases). Germline V lookup: CDR1 SGHVS, CDR2 FNYEAQ. V was shortened by 3 bases and J by 3 bases, with 12 bases between the two germline ends. CDR3 length: 14 amino acids.